What follows are 29 T cell receptor beta chains derived from one specimen sequenced in a study of Ad26.COV2.S vaccination and SARS-CoV-2 variants. Treatment described: some 20 received Ad26.COV2.S at low or high dose, single or two shots; roughly five received placebo; per-sample allocation not given. Sampling occurred on day 63 after the first vaccine or placebo injection. Data came from immunoSEQ multiplex PCR; TCRdb stores just in-frame clones and leaves some out. The profile shows some 640,000 clones, 89% of them singletons. This sample comprised peripheral blood, obtained in a trial of Ad26.COV2.S vaccine versus placebo. The receptors derive from a person between 18 and 59 years old who received the Ad26.COV2.S COVID-19 vaccine or a placebo.

Remarks on this clone: Other DNA sequences in the same sample also yield this CDR3. The chain recombines TRBV20-1 with TRBJ2-7; D gene unclear. Between the trimmed V and J ends, which lost 3 bases and 4 bases, there was a span of 7 bases. The CDR3 is 11 residues long. The germline gives CDR1 DFQATT, CDR2 SNEGSKA (reference sequence). CDR3 protein: CSARDPYEQYF. The CDR3 nucleotides read TGCAGTGCTAGGGACCCTTACGAGCAGTACTTC.

The CDR3 DNA is TGTGCCAGCATAGGGGGTTGGGGCTCCTACGAGCAGTACTTC. Amino acid sequence: CASIGGWGSYEQYF. The chain recombines TRBV6-5 with TRBJ2-7; D may be TRBD1 (6 bases). This CDR3 has 14 amino acids. The V end was cut by 7 bases, the J end by 0 bases, with 13 bases between. Germline assignment: CDR1 MNHEY and CDR2 SVGAGI.

This clone was recorded once. Other DNA sequences in the same sample also yield this CDR3. CDR3 sequence reads: CAISGTGSSYEQYF. CDR3 in DNA: TGTGCCATCAGTGGGACAGGTAGCTCCTACGAGCAGTACTTC. V gene TRBV10-3 combines with J gene TRBJ2-7; 7 nucleotides line up with TRBD1. Germline values: CDR1 ENHRY, CDR2 SYGVKD. CDR3 size: 14 residues. V gave up 4 bases and J gave up 0 bases; unmatched junction bases: 3.

This clone was detected only a few times. The genes are TRBV19 and TRBJ1-5; tentatively, D is TRBD1 (5 bases). Germline values: CDR1 LNHDA, CDR2 SQIVND (reference sequence). The CDR3 totals 18 residues. Trimming shortened V by 4 bases and J by 2 bases, and 21 bases separated the two germline ends. The CDR3 nucleotides read TGTGCCAGTAGTAGGCCCCAGGGCGGCCCTGGGGGCAATCAGCCCCAGCATTTT. It yields the protein CASSRPQGGPGGNQPQHF.

This rearrangement joins TRBV10-3 to TRBJ1-4; 7 positions agree with TRBD1. Germline V gene sequence: CDR1 ENHRY, CDR2 SYGVKD. This CDR3 region has 13 residues. Trimming cost V 10 bases and J 8 bases; bases outside gene matches: 10. In DNA form, the CDR3 reads TGTGCCACTTCGAGGGGGCCTAGCGAAAAACTGTTTTTT. Protein: CATSRGPSEKLFF.

Comments on this clone: The same CDR3 can be traced to other DNA sequences in this sample. The chain links TRBV19 to TRBJ2-3; TRBD1 matches at 11 bases. This CDR3 has 14 amino acids. Germline V gives CDR1 LNHDA, CDR2 SQIVND (reference sequence). Trimming at V came to 3 bases and at J to 5 bases, leaving 1 base not matched to a gene. The CDR3 loop is CASSMDRGRDTQYF. The CDR3 region has the DNA TGTGCCAGTAGTATGGACAGGGGGCGAGATACGCAGTATTTT. The full variable domain, completed using reference TRBV19 and TRBJ2-3, is DGGITQSPKYLFRKEGQNVTLSCEQNLNHDAMYWYRQDPGQGLRLIYYSQIVNDFQKGDIAEGYSVSREKKESFPLTVTSAQKNPTAFYLCASSMDRGRDTQYFGPGTRLTVL.

This clone was counted a few times. The chain links TRBV12-3 or TRBV12-4 to TRBJ2-7; 9 bases are a match to TRBD1. The CDR3 loop spans 13 amino acids. V was pared by 4 bases and J by 3 bases, with 1 base of the junction left unmatched. The CDR3 nucleotides read TGTGCCAGCAGTTACAGGGGGCGCTACGAGCAGTACTTC. Its translation: CASSYRGRYEQYF.

The chain joins TRBV27 to TRBJ2-5; TRBD1 matches 8 bases. This CDR3 region has 13 residues. Germline CDR1 and CDR2: MNHEY and SMNVEV (reference sequence). J was trimmed by 3 bases and V by 6 bases; bases with no gene match: 3. The CDR3 loop reads CASRKTGEETQYF. As DNA, the CDR3 is TGTGCCAGCAGAAAGACAGGGGAAGAGACCCAGTACTTC.

CDR3 amino acids: CASSPGGGANVLTF. The CDR3 DNA is TGTGCCAGTAGCCCAGGGGGTGGGGCCAACGTCCTGACTTTC. The J gene is TRBJ2-6, the V gene TRBV19; 7 positions agree with TRBD1. Germline-derived CDR1 and CDR2 are LNHDA and SQIVND (reference sequence). V gave up 6 bases and J gave up 3 bases; unmatched junction bases: 2. The CDR3 length is 14 residues.

The chain is built from TRBV5-8 and TRBJ1-6; 7 bases are a match to TRBD1. Germline V gene data show CDR1 as SGHTS and CDR2 as YDEGEE. The junction had 15 bases not matched to a gene; V was cut back by 3 bases and J by 0 bases. There are 20 residues in the CDR3. The CDR3 loop is CASSYVGGHFLSSYNSPLHF. The CDR3 DNA follows: TGTGCCAGCAGCTATGTAGGGGGCCATTTCCTTAGCTCCTATAATTCACCCCTCCACTTT. Combining the CDR3 with reference TRBV5-8 and TRBJ1-6 gives the whole variable domain EAGVTQSPTHLIKTRGQQATLRCSPISGHTSVYWYQQALGLGLQFLLWYDEGEERNRGNFPPRFSGRQFPNYSSELNVNALELEDSALYLCASSYVGGHFLSSYNSPLHFGNGTRLTVT.

This chain uses TRBV21-1 with TRBJ1-2. TRBV21-1 is reported as a pseudogene. The CDR3 length is 14 residues. In DNA, the CDR3 is TGTGCCAGCAGCACTCAGGACTTTTGGGATGGCTACACCTTC. This sequence encodes CASSTQDFWDGYTF.

This clone was observed once. The V gene is TRBV20-1, the J gene TRBJ1-1; D ambiguous. Trimming pared 2 bases from V and 6 bases from J, leaving 7 bases between. The CDR3 is 11 amino acids. CDR1 and CDR2 (germline): DFQATT, SNEGSKA (reference sequence). The CDR3 is CSARPPPEAFF. The CDR3 DNA sequence: TGCAGTGCTAGACCTCCGCCTGAAGCTTTCTTT.

V gene TRBV18 combines with J gene TRBJ2-2; tentatively, D is TRBD1 (6 bases). Deletions cut 6 bases from V and 8 bases from J, with 10 bases between. CDR1 is KGHSH, CDR2 LQKENI, per germline. The CDR3 has 12 amino acids. The CDR3 DNA follows: TGTGCCAGCTCGACCGGGACAGGGGAGCTGTTTTTT. Translation: CASSTGTGELFF.

The V gene is TRBV5-1, the J gene TRBJ2-5; 9 nucleotides line up with TRBD2. This CDR3 is built from 16 residues. Germline trimming cut 0 bases from V and 5 bases from J; bases unmatched to any gene: 8. Germline CDR1 reads SGHRS; CDR2 reads YFSETQ. The DNA for the CDR3 is TGCGCCAGCAGCTTGGCCCCTAGCGGGGTCCTGGAGACCCAGTACTTC. This sequence encodes CASSLAPSGVLETQYF. The full variable domain, in which reference TRBV5-1 and TRBJ2-5 provide the parts outside the CDR3, is KAGVTQTPRYLIKTRGQQVTLSCSPISGHRSVSWYQQTPGQGLQFLFEYFSETQRNKGNFPGRFSGRQFSNSRSEMNVSTLELGDSALYLCASSLAPSGVLETQYFGPGTRLLVL.

The chain has TRBV30 and TRBJ1-6; a possible D gene is TRBD1 (5 bases). Trimming shortened V by 7 bases and J by 6 bases, and 13 bases separated the two germline ends. This CDR3 is built from 13 residues. In germline, CDR1 is GTSNPN, CDR2 SVGIG (reference sequence). CDR3 amino acids: CAYQQGFNSPLHF. As DNA, the CDR3 is TGTGCCTACCAGCAGGGCTTTAATTCACCCCTCCACTTT.

This chain joins TRBV6-5 and TRBJ1-6; D gene unclear. Deletions cut 2 bases from V and 8 bases from J, with 10 bases between. CDR3 size: 14 residues. The germline gives CDR1 MNHEY, CDR2 SVGAGI. The CDR3 coding sequence is TGTGCCAGCAGTTACAGAACTGATGATTCACCCCTCCACTTT. Protein product: CASSYRTDDSPLHF.

The V gene is TRBV7-6, the J gene TRBJ1-1, with TRBD1 matching over 9 bases. CDR3 size: 15 residues. The V gene's germline CDR1 is SGHVS and CDR2 FNYEAQ. The V segment lost 5 bases and the J segment 0 bases; nucleotides outside the gene matches: 4. CDR3 nucleotides: TGTGCCAGCAGCCCACAGGGGGCCCTGAACACTGAAGCTTTCTTT. Translated, it gives CASSPQGALNTEAFF. The full variable domain, in which reference TRBV7-6 and TRBJ1-1 provide the parts outside the CDR3, is GAGVSQSPRYKVTKRGQDVALRCDPISGHVSLYWYRQALGQGPEFLTYFNYEAQQDKSGLPNDRFSAERPEGSISTLTIQRTEQRDSAMYRCASSPQGALNTEAFFGQGTRLTVV.

V gene TRBV5-4 combines with J gene TRBJ1-1; 7 bases align to TRBD1. This CDR3 region has 17 residues. The J segment lost 1 base and the V segment lost 0 bases, leaving 9 bases of the junction unmatched. Germline values: CDR1 SGHNT, CDR2 YYREEE (reference sequence). CDR3 protein: CASSLAKQGRRNTEAFF. The CDR3 DNA follows: TGTGCCAGCAGCTTGGCCAAACAGGGGAGGAGGAACACTGAAGCTTTCTTT.

The sample holds many counts of this clone. Other DNA sequences within the sample encode an identical CDR3. V is TRBV18 and J is TRBJ1-5, with D uncertain. There are 13 residues in the CDR3. V shed 3 bases and J shed 5 bases, with 8 bases lying between them. Germline values: CDR1 KGHSH, CDR2 LQKENI. Here the CDR3 DNA reads TGTGCCAGCTCACCGGGAAGGGATCAGCCCCAGCATTTT. Translating gives CASSPGRDQPQHF. The full variable domain, its missing parts supplied by reference TRBV18 and TRBJ1-5, is NAGVMQNPRHLVRRRGQEARLRCSPMKGHSHVYWYRQLPEEGLKFMVYLQKENIIDESGMPKERFSAEFPKEGPSILRIQQVVRGDSAAYFCASSPGRDQPQHFGDGTRLSIL.

The chain uses TRBV4-3 and TRBJ2-3; tentatively, D is TRBD1 (6 bases). This CDR3 is built from 14 residues. V shed 3 bases and J shed 2 bases, with 9 bases lying between them. The germline CDR1 and CDR2 sequences are LGHNA and YSLEER. The CDR3 here is CASSQQGHTDTQYF. As DNA, the CDR3 is TGCGCCAGCAGCCAGCAGGGGCACACAGATACGCAGTATTTT.

This rearrangement joins TRBV15 to TRBJ2-1, with 8 bases identical to TRBD2. Germline loops: CDR1 LNHNV, CDR2 YYDKDF (reference sequence). The CDR3 extends over 17 amino acids. V trimming: 3 bases; J trimming: 3 bases; junction bases outside the gene matches: 10. CDR3 region: CATSSGGRREDYNEQFF. The CDR3 DNA follows: TGTGCCACCAGCAGCGGGGGACGGCGGGAGGACTACAATGAGCAGTTCTTC.

The chain employs TRBV3-1 (or the pseudogene TRBV3-2) and TRBJ1-3; D remains ambiguous. The V and J ends lost 1 base and 0 bases respectively, with 10 bases between them. The CDR3 spans 16 residues. Germline loops: CDR1 LGHDT, CDR2 YNNKEL (reference sequence). The CDR3 sequence is CASSQARVRSGNTIYF. The CDR3 nucleotides read TGTGCCAGCAGCCAAGCCAGAGTTCGCTCTGGAAACACCATATATTTT.

V is TRBV6-4 and J is TRBJ1-1, with 9 bases fitting TRBD1. The CDR3 is 13 amino acids. Germline assignment: CDR1 MRHNA and CDR2 SNTAGT. J gave up 4 bases and V 6 bases, and 3 bases lay outside the gene matches. The CDR3 loop reads CASRQGAGTEAFF. In DNA form, the CDR3 reads TGTGCCAGCAGACAGGGGGCTGGCACTGAAGCTTTCTTT.

The rearrangement links TRBV25-1 to TRBJ2-1; 12 bases line up with TRBD2. V lost 3 bases, J lost 5 bases, and 8 bases stayed unmatched. The CDR3 loop spans 17 amino acids. Germline V lookup: CDR1 MGHDK, CDR2 SYGVNS. For the CDR3, the DNA is TGTGCCAGCAGTGATAAGGCTAGCGGGAGGGTCGACAATGAGCAGTTCTTC. Its protein is CASSDKASGRVDNEQFF. The full variable domain, completed using reference TRBV25-1 and TRBJ2-1, is EADIYQTPRYLVIGTGKKITLECSQTMGHDKMYWYQQDPGMELHLIHYSYGVNSTEKGDLSSESTVSRIRTEHFPLTLESARPSHTSQYLCASSDKASGRVDNEQFFGPGTRLTVL.

The chain is built from TRBV6-5 and TRBJ2-3; D perhaps matches TRBD1 (6 bases). The CDR3 totals 14 residues. Germline lookup yields CDR1 MNHEY and CDR2 SVGAGI. The V gene lost 6 bases and the J gene lost 3 bases, with 13 bases spanning the gap. The chain's CDR3 is CASSRQVQTDTQYF. As DNA, the CDR3 is TGTGCCAGCAGCAGACAGGTCCAAACAGATACGCAGTATTTT.

The CDR3 spells CAWSGGRTTGGDTQYF. CDR3 DNA: TGTGCCTGGAGTGGAGGAAGAACTACCGGTGGAGATACGCAGTATTTT. The gene calls are TRBV30 and TRBJ2-3; D remains unclear. The CDR3 covers 16 residues. V dropped 1 base and J dropped 5 bases, with 19 bases sitting between them. CDR1 and CDR2 (germline): GTSNPN, SVGIG (reference sequence). The full variable domain, with the rest looked up from reference TRBV30 and TRBJ2-3, is SQTIHQWPATLVQPVGSPLSLECTVEGTSNPNLYWYRQAAGRGLQLLFYSVGIGQISSEVPQNLSASRPQDRQFILSSKKLLLSDSGFYLCAWSGGRTTGGDTQYFGPGTRLTVL.

The J gene is TRBJ2-3, the V gene TRBV5-4; a possible D gene is TRBD2 (6 bases). Germline V gene data show CDR1 as SGHNT and CDR2 as YYREEE (reference sequence). V lost 5 bases to trimming and J lost 2 bases, with 12 bases between them. This CDR3 region has 14 residues. The CDR3 DNA is TGTGCCAGCAGACGGAGGGACCTCACAGATACGCAGTATTTT. Translation gives CASRRRDLTDTQYF.

The gene calls are TRBV30 and TRBJ1-2, with D tentatively TRBD1 (5 bases). V lost 0 bases and J 5 bases, leaving 10 bases between the germline ends. This CDR3 comprises 13 residues. Germline assignment: CDR1 GTSNPN and CDR2 SVGIG (reference sequence). As DNA, the CDR3 is TGTGCCTGGAGTGTACGGTCAGGGTATGGCTACACCTTC. This gives the protein CAWSVRSGYGYTF.

The rearrangement links TRBV5-4 to TRBJ2-5, with D uncertain. The CDR3 covers 16 residues. V was clipped by 0 bases and J by 4 bases, with 16 bases between them. CDR1 is SGHNT, CDR2 YYREEE, per germline (reference sequence). The CDR3, as DNA: TGTGCCAGCAGCTTGGGTGGCTCCCTAACCTCAGAGACCCAGTACTTC. Its protein product is CASSLGGSLTSETQYF.